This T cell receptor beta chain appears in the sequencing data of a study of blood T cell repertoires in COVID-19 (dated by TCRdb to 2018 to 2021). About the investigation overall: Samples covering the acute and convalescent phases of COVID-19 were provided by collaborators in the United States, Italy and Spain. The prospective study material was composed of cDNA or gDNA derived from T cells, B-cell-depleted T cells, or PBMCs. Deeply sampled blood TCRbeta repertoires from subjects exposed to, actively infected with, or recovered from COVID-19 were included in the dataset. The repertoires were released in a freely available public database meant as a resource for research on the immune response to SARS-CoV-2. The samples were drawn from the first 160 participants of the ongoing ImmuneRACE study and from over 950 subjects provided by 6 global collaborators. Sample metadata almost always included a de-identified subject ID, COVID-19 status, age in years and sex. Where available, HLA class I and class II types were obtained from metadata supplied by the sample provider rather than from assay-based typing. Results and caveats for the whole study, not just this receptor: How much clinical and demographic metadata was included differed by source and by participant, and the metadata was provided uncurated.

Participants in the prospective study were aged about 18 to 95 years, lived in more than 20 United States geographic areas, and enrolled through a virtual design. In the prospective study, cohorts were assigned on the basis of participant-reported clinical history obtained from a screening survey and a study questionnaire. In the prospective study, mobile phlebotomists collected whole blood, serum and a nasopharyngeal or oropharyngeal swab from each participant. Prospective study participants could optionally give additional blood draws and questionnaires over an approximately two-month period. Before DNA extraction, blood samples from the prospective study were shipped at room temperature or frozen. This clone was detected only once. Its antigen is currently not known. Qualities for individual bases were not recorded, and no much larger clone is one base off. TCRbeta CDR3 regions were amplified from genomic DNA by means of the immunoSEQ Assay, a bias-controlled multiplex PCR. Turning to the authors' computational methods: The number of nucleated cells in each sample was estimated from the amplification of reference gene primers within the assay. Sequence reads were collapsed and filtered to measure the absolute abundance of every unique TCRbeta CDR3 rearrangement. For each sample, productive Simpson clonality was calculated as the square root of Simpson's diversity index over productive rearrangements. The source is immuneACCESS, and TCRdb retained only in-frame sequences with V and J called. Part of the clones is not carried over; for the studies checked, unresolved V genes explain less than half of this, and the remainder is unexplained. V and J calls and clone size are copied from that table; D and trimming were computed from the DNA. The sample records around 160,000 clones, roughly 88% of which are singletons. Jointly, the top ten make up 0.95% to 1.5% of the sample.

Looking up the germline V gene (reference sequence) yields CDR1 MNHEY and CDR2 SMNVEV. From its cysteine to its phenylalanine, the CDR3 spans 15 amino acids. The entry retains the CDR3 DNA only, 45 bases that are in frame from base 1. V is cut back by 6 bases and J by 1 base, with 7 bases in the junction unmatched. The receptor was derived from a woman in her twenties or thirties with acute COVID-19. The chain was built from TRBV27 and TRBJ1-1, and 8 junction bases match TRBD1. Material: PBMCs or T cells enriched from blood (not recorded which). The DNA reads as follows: TGTGCCAGCAGCTTCTACGGGACAGGGAACACTGAAGCTTTCTTT. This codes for CASSFYGTGNTEAFF.